Listed below are T cell receptor beta chains from one sample, sequenced in a study of T cell changes during pregnancy in multiple sclerosis. Only in-frame clones appear in the TCRdb table, and some are missing; sequencing was by immunoSEQ multiplex PCR. The sample gives roughly 47,000 clones, roughly 87% of which show up once; over 1% is in the top ten. The sequences come from CD4+ T cells from peripheral blood mononuclear cells, collected after pregnancy. The receptor source for this set is a female donor with multiple sclerosis, enrolled in a pregnancy study. Each CDR3 is given with its conserved first and last residue. The D gene is left open where the match is weak. Size tells how often a clone was seen (once, few, many) or the class of an expanded clone, and some rows leave it out.

D gene	V gene	clone size	J gene	CDR3 protein	CDR3 DNA
TRBD1	TRBV2	.	TRBJ1-2	CASTRDRNDYGYTF	TGTGCCAGCACGCGGGACAGGAACGACTATGGCTACACCTTC
TRBD1	TRBV6-5	.	TRBJ2-2	CASRPQGANTGELFF	TGTGCCAGCAGGCCCCAGGGGGCGAACACCGGGGAGCTGTTTTTT
.	TRBV5-1	.	TRBJ2-3	CASSLDTAGDTQYF	TGCGCCAGCAGCTTGGATACGGCGGGAGATACGCAGTATTTT
TRBD2	TRBV19	once	TRBJ2-1	CASKRGLAGRPTDEQFF	TGTGCCAGTAAAAGGGGACTAGCGGGACGCCCGACGGATGAGCAGTTCTTC
.	TRBV7-2	.	TRBJ1-2	CASSKSRDNYGYTF	TGTGCCAGCAGCAAAAGCAGGGATAACTATGGCTACACCTTC
TRBD1	TRBV5-1	.	TRBJ2-7	CASSLGDSSTYEQYF	TGCGCCAGCAGCTTGGGGGACAGTAGCACCTACGAGCAGTACTTC
TRBD2	TRBV4-1	.	TRBJ2-3	CASSQGAGGPLSTDTQYF	TGCGCCAGCAGCCAAGGAGCGGGAGGGCCCCTTAGCACAGATACGCAGTATTTT
TRBD2	TRBV7-9	.	TRBJ2-5	CASALRGGLQETQYF	TGTGCCAGCGCCCTACGCGGGGGACTCCAAGAGACCCAGTACTTC
.	TRBV6-5	.	TRBJ1-2	CASSFGDYGYTF	TGTGCCAGCAGTTTCGGGGATTATGGCTACACCTTC
TRBD2	TRBV9	.	TRBJ2-5	CASSGLAGGAETQYF	TGTGCCAGCAGCGGCCTAGCGGGGGGGGCGGAGACCCAGTACTTC
TRBD1	TRBV25-1	.	TRBJ1-1	CASTGTGGFTEAFF	TGTGCCAGCACCGGGACAGGGGGCTTTACTGAAGCTTTCTTT
TRBD1	TRBV5-6	.	TRBJ2-5	CASRMTGAGWVRETQYF	TGTGCCAGCAGGATGACAGGGGCCGGTTGGGTCCGAGAGACCCAGTACTTC
.	TRBV6-6	.	TRBJ2-7	CASSSRVIVRAEQYF	TGTGCCAGCAGTTCCCGTGTGATAGTACGCGCAGAGCAGTACTTC
.	TRBV7-2	.	TRBJ1-2	CASSLYLEVYGYTF	TGTGCCAGCAGCTTATACTTAGAGGTCTATGGCTACACCTTC
.	TRBV4-1	.	TRBJ1-5	CASSQEGTGFYQPQHF	TGCGCCAGCAGCCAAGAAGGAACAGGGTTTTATCAGCCCCAGCATTTT
.	TRBV28	.	TRBJ1-2	CASSLGGTLHRSGYTF	TGTGCCAGCAGTTTAGGGGGGACCCTTCACCGCAGCGGCTACACCTTC
TRBD2	TRBV2	.	TRBJ2-3	CASSILAGDDTQYF	TGTGCCAGCAGTATACTAGCGGGAGACGATACGCAGTATTTT
.	TRBV6-5	.	TRBJ1-1	CASSYLLGRPPEAFF	TGTGCCAGCAGTTACCTTCTCGGGAGGCCTCCCGAAGCTTTCTTT
TRBD2	TRBV28	once	TRBJ2-3	CASSPRLAGVTDTQYF	TGTGCCAGCAGTCCCAGACTAGCGGGAGTCACAGATACGCAGTATTTT
TRBD1	TRBV20-1	.	TRBJ1-2	CSGTGGSGYTF	TGCAGTGGGACAGGGGGAAGTGGCTACACCTTC
TRBD2	TRBV29-1	.	TRBJ2-2	CSVEVGSGGGELFF	TGCAGCGTTGAAGTTGGGTCGGGGGGCGGGGAGCTGTTTTTT
.	TRBV6-5	.	TRBJ1-2	CASSSPSGDLFGGYTF	TGTGCCAGCAGTTCCCCCTCGGGGGATCTCTTTGGGGGCTACACCTTC
TRBD1	TRBV6-5	.	TRBJ1-3	CASSFRAEGARNTIYF	TGTGCCAGCAGTTTCCGGGCCGAGGGGGCTCGGAACACCATATATTTT
.	TRBV14	.	TRBJ2-5	CASSQDTNQRQETQYF	TGTGCCAGCAGCCAAGATACTAATCAGCGACAAGAGACCCAGTACTTC
TRBD2	TRBV19	.	TRBJ2-1	CASSIEGSGRICEQFF	TGTGCCAGTAGTATAGAGGGTAGCGGGAGAATATGTGAGCAGTTCTTC
TRBD1	TRBV2	.	TRBJ1-6	CASSAGTADSPLHF	TGTGCCAGCAGTGCCGGGACAGCTGATTCACCCCTCCACTTT
.	TRBV5-1	.	TRBJ2-4	CASSSNGAKNIQYF	TGCGCCAGCAGTTCTAACGGAGCCAAAAACATTCAGTACTTC
TRBD2	TRBV2	.	TRBJ2-1	CASSELSPVAGGGNEQFF	TGTGCCAGCAGTGAACTTTCTCCCGTAGCGGGAGGGGGCAATGAGCAGTTCTTC